This T cell receptor beta chain was identified during a study of T cell responses to AZD1222 COVID-19 vaccine. Study-wide findings and caveats: Clonal diversity may have been underestimated in mostly white British donors.

Method: immunoSEQ multiplex PCR; TCRdb's copy keeps in-frame clones and lacks some. Among about 120,000 clones listed, around 85% were seen once. This clone was counted only a few times. Its antigen is undetermined. This CDR3 contains 13 residues. The germline gives CDR1 MDHEN, CDR2 SYDVKM. Trimming took off 1 base at V and 6 bases at J, with 10 bases between the two ends. The material was peripheral blood, obtained on day 0 of AZD1222 vaccination. This sequence was found in an adult in good health. This chain joins TRBV28 and TRBJ2-7; D remains ambiguous. The CDR3: CASSLFADGEQYF. The CDR3 nucleotides read TGTGCCAGCAGTTTATTCGCTGACGGCGAGCAGTACTTC.